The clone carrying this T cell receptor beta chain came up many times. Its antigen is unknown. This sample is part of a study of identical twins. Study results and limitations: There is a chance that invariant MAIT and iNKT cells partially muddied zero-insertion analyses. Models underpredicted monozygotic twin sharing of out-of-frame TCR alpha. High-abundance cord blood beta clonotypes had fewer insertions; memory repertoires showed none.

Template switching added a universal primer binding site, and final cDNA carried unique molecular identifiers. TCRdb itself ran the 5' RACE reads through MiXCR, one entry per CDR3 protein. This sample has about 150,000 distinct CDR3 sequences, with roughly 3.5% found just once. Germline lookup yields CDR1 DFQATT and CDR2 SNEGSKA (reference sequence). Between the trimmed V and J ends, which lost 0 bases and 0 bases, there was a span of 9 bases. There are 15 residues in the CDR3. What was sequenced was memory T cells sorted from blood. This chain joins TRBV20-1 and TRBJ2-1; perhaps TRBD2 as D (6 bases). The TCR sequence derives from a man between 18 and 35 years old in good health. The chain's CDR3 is CSARDAGRSYNEQFF. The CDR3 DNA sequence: TGCAGTGCTAGAGATGCGGGGCGCTCCTACAATGAGCAGTTCTTC.